This T cell receptor (beta chain) is drawn from a study of HIV-infected patients and healthy controls. Whole-study context: No general T-cell lymphocytopenia was present, and per-chain CDR3 totals resembled those of controls.

This clonotype showed up many times. Antigen unknown. Regarding the study as a whole: HIV-infected repertoires had significantly higher mean Gini indices than controls, possibly reflecting oligoclonality.

Follow-up blood was drawn about 14 weeks, roughly three months, after antiretroviral therapy began. No cell fractionation was done, so the repertoire covers all unsorted peripheral blood T cells. Reverse transcription used approximately 500 ng RNA and constant-region primers for alpha and beta. Using multiplexing indices, alpha and beta chain libraries were generated apart by chain-specific third strand synthesis. TCRdb ran MiXCR on the 5' RACE reads and lists one entry per CDR3 protein. The profile covers 10,000 to 11,000 distinct CDR3 sequences, with around 5.9% appearing a single time and about 26% taken by the ten largest. Germline V lookup: CDR1 SNHLY, CDR2 FYNNEI. CDR3 size: 13 residues. V was clipped by 3 bases and J by 3 bases, with 9 bases between them.

The receptor was isolated from an adult with HIV infection. The donor label of this sample is uncertain. This chain joins TRBV2 and TRBJ2-7; D perhaps matches TRBD2 (5 bases). The sample in question was blood, obtained during antiretroviral therapy. CDR3 sequence (DNA): TGTGCCAGCAGTGATTCGGGAATCTACGAGCAGTACTTC. This translates into CASSDSGIYEQYF.